This T cell receptor beta chain emerged from a study of blood T cell repertoires in COVID-19. Study overall: T cells, B-cell-depleted T cells, or PBMCs provided the cDNA or gDNA that served as material.

Profiled with immunoSEQ multiplex PCR; TCRdb holds only in-frame clones, not every one. In the table there are about 76,000 clones, roughly 81% of which are singletons. This CDR3 has 15 amino acids. CDR1 is KGHSH and CDR2 is LQKENI in the germline V gene. V dropped 5 bases and J dropped 0; count of bases not matched to a gene: 3. The chain carries TRBV18 and TRBJ2-1, with TRBD2 matching over 8 bases. The specimen was peripheral blood. The sequence derives from a man between 60 and 70 years old with COVID-19, enrolled during active disease. The CDR3 protein is CASSTSGGSYNEQFF. In DNA form, the CDR3 reads TGTGCCAGCTCAACGAGCGGGGGCTCCTACAATGAGCAGTTCTTC.